This T cell receptor (beta chain) derives from a study of PD-L1 blockade in urothelial cancer. In the study overall: Prior chemotherapy regimens per patient numbered 0 to 3.

The study's findings and limits: Below-median pretreatment blood TCR clonality predicted better survival. Patients with durable benefit had greater blood expansion of tumor-associated TCR clones 3 weeks into treatment.

CDR1 and CDR2 (germline): LNHNV, YYDKDF (reference sequence). CDR3 size: 16 residues. After removal of 1 base from V and 8 bases from J, the junction contained 4 bases not matched to a gene. The repertoire was sequenced with immunoSEQ multiplex PCR; TCRdb's copy has only in-frame clones and lacks some. The sample contains approximately 100,000 clones, about nine tenths of which appear only once. The patients' disease, urothelial carcinoma, was locally advanced or metastatic. Of note for this clone: What it binds is unknown.

The rearrangement links TRBV15 to TRBJ2-1; 14 nucleotides match TRBD2. The sequence came from a woman at least 80 years old with urothelial cancer. Specimen: PBMCs, collected around atezolizumab (anti-PD-L1) treatment. In DNA form, the CDR3 reads TGTGCCACCAGCAGAGGCGGGACTAGCGGGAGCGATGAGCAGTTCTTC. Encoded protein: CATSRGGTSGSDEQFF.